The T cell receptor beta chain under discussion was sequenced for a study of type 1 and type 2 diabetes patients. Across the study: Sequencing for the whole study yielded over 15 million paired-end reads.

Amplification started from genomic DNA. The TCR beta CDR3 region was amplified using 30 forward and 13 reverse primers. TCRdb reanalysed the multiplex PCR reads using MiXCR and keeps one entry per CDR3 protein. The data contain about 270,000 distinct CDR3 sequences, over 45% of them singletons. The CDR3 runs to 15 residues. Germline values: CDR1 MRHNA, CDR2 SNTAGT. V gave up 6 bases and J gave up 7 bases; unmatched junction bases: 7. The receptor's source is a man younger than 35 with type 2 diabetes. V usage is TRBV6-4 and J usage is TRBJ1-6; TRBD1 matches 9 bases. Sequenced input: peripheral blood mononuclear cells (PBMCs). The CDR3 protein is CASRQSGTGNSPLHF. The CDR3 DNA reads TGTGCCAGCAGACAATCCGGGACAGGGAATTCACCCCTCCACTTT.